This T cell receptor (beta chain) is drawn from a study of T cells in Graves' hyperthyroidism and ophthalmopathy. This clonotype was found many times. Diagnosis rested on symptoms, serum thyroxine and TRAb, thyroid ultrasound, and orbital computed tomography. Authors of the study amplified TCR beta CDR3 regions from RNA transcripts. During a first-round RT-PCR of the TCR CDR3, the HTBI primer set was used. TCRdb re-analysed the multiplex PCR reads in MiXCR, keeping a single row per CDR3 protein. The repertoire holds 540,000 or so distinct CDR3 sequences, with about 15% as singletons. This receptor was identified in a woman in her 30s with Graves' hyperthyroidism. Sequencing input: blood.

DNA of the CDR3: TGCAGCGTTGTTTACGAGCAGTACTTC. Translation gives CSVVYEQYF. The chain recombines TRBV29-1 with TRBJ2-7; D remains unclear. V dropped 4 bases and J dropped 4 bases, with 2 bases sitting between them. Per germline, CDR1 SQVTM and CDR2 ANQGSEA. The CDR3 totals 9 residues.